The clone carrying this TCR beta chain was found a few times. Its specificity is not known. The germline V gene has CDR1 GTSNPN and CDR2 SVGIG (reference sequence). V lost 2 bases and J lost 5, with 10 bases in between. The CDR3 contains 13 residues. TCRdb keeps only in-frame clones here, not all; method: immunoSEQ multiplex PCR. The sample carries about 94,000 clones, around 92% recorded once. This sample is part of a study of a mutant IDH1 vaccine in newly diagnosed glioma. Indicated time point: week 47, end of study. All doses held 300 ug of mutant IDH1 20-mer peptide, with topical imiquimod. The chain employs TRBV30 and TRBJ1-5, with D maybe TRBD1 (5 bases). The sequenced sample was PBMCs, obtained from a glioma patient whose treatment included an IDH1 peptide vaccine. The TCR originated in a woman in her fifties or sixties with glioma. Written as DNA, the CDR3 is TGTGCCTGGAGTCTGTGGGACGATCAGCCCCAGCATTTT. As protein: CAWSLWDDQPQHF.